These 16 T cell receptor beta chains share one sample of origin, sequenced in a study of T cell changes during pregnancy in multiple sclerosis (dated by TCRdb to the late 2010s). Preparation of the library involved the immunoSEQ multiplex PCR assay. TCRdb took over this immuneACCESS table, retaining in-frame rearrangements with V and J assigned. Such tables are incomplete; in checked studies, under half of the missing clones stem from an unresolved V gene, and the remainder is unexplained. In all, the sample holds more than 30,000 clones, and approximately 92% of those were seen once. The ten largest clones add up to about 1.3% of the sample. Sequencing used PBMCs (not recorded whether the cells were cultured). These receptors all stem from a female donor with multiple sclerosis, enrolled in a pregnancy study.

The chain recombines TRBV6-5 with TRBJ1-4; perhaps TRBD1 as D (6 bases). CDR3 size: 12 residues. The germline V gene has CDR1 MNHEY and CDR2 SVGAGI. V shed 5 bases and J shed 8 bases, with 9 bases lying between them. CDR3 protein: CASSRGREKLFF. The CDR3 bases are TGTGCCAGCAGTAGGGGGAGAGAAAAACTGTTTTTT.

This clone was detected only once. V usage is TRBV6-5 and J usage is TRBJ1-2, with D possibly matching TRBD1 (6 bases). The ends were cut back, 0 bases at V and 6 bases at J, with 8 bases in the middle. The germline gives CDR1 MNHEY, CDR2 SVGAGI. CDR3 size: 13 residues. CDR3 in amino acids: CASSYSGGHGYTF. The CDR3 region has the DNA TGTGCCAGCAGTTACTCGGGGGGCCATGGCTACACCTTC.

The chain recombines TRBV7-9 with TRBJ2-1; 8 nucleotides line up with TRBD1. V shed 1 base, J shed 4 bases, and the junction held 12 bases outside the gene matches. Germline CDR1 and CDR2: SEHNR and FQNEAQ (reference sequence). This CDR3 has 18 amino acids. The CDR3: CASSLDGRRGLRYNEQFF. Here the CDR3 DNA reads TGTGCCAGCAGCTTAGACGGGCGCAGGGGGCTGAGGTACAATGAGCAGTTCTTC.

This rearrangement joins TRBV6-5 to TRBJ1-2, with TRBD1 as a possible D gene (6 bases). Trimming took off 8 bases at V and 1 base at J, with 17 bases between the two ends. The CDR3 is 15 residues long. Germline CDR1 is MNHEY and CDR2 is SVGAGI. The CDR3 loop is CASAISGALNYGYTF. The CDR3 nucleotides read TGTGCCAGCGCGATTTCGGGGGCTCTTAACTATGGCTACACCTTC.

This rearrangement joins TRBV28 to TRBJ2-7; 7 nucleotides line up with TRBD1. From germline, CDR1 is MDHEN and CDR2 SYDVKM. J gave up 4 bases and V 10 bases, and 10 bases lay outside the gene matches. This CDR3 is 13 amino acids long. The CDR3 nucleotides read TGTGCCACCGAACCGGGACAGACATACGAGCAGTACTTC. It encodes CATEPGQTYEQYF.

The chain is built from TRBV19 and TRBJ1-4, with 7 bases lining up with TRBD1. The trim removed 6 bases at V and 5 bases at J, leaving 18 bases unmatched. The germline V gene has CDR1 LNHDA and CDR2 SQIVND (reference sequence). The CDR3 totals 18 residues. Here the CDR3 reads CASSNRGQVQARNEKLFF. The CDR3 DNA follows: TGTGCCAGTAGCAACCGAGGACAGGTCCAAGCGAGGAATGAAAAACTGTTTTTT.

V usage is TRBV11-2 and J usage is TRBJ2-7, with a possible D match to TRBD2 (6 bases). Germline lookup yields CDR1 SGHAT and CDR2 FQNNGV. The CDR3 is made up of 13 amino acids. The V gene lost 1 base and the J gene lost 7 bases, with 11 bases spanning the gap. This CDR3 is CASSLVGGPEQYF. The CDR3 nucleotides are TGTGCCAGCAGCTTAGTGGGAGGCCCGGAGCAGTACTTC.

This clone was counted only a few times. This rearrangement joins TRBV27 to TRBJ2-7; D might be TRBD2 (5 bases). Trimming took 9 bases from V and 6 from J, leaving 15 bases between them. The CDR3 is 12 residues long. Per germline, CDR1 MNHEY and CDR2 SMNVEV (reference sequence). The CDR3 region has the DNA TGTGCCAGTACGGACCCGGGGAGCGAGCAGTACTTC. Encoded protein: CASTDPGSEQYF.

This clone occurred once. V and J are TRBV4-1 and TRBJ2-1; 11 bases are a match to TRBD2. The V gene end was trimmed by 0 bases and the J gene end by 11 bases; junction bases not matched to a gene: 12. Germline V lookup: CDR1 MGHRA, CDR2 YSYEKL. The CDR3 is 17 residues long. The CDR3 DNA follows: TGCGCCAGCAGCCAAGAAGGGCTAGCGGGAGGAGGCGTCAAGCAGTTCTTC. This encodes CASSQEGLAGGGVKQFF.

This clone turned up a few times. The chain joins TRBV6-4 to TRBJ2-2; TRBD2 agrees at 8 bases. The CDR3 has 13 amino acids. Germline trimming cut 5 bases from V and 4 bases from J; bases unmatched to any gene: 0. Germline values: CDR1 MRHNA, CDR2 SNTAGT. The CDR3, as DNA: TGTGCCAGCAGTAGCGGGAGCACCGGGGAGCTGTTTTTT. It is translated as CASSSGSTGELFF.

V and J are TRBV7-2 and TRBJ2-3; no reliable D call. V was cut by 6 bases and J by 0 bases, with 16 bases left in between. The CDR3 sequence is 16 residues long. Germline V lookup: CDR1 SGHTA, CDR2 FQGNSA. CDR3 nucleotide sequence: TGTGCCAGCAGTTTCCCATTGGGAACTAGCACAGATACGCAGTATTTT. It is translated as CASSFPLGTSTDTQYF.

The chain recombines TRBV9 with TRBJ2-1, with a weak D call TRBD2 (6 bases). The germline V and J ends were trimmed by 2 bases and 0 bases, with 15 bases remaining between them. Germline lookup yields CDR1 SGDLS and CDR2 YYNGEE. The CDR3 sequence is 17 residues long. CDR3 amino acids: CASSVSSSASSYNEQFF. The CDR3 DNA is TGTGCCAGCAGCGTCTCTTCTAGCGCGAGCTCCTACAATGAGCAGTTCTTC.

This clone showed up just once. The chain is built from TRBV10-2 and TRBJ1-5; a possible D gene is TRBD1 (5 bases). V shed 0 bases and J shed 9 bases, with 9 bases lying between them. Germline CDR1 reads WSHSY; CDR2 reads SAAADI. This CDR3 spans 13 amino acids. The CDR3 nucleotides read TGCGCCAGCAGTGAGTCAACGGGGACGCCCCAGCATTTT. Amino acids: CASSESTGTPQHF.

This rearrangement joins TRBV5-1 to TRBJ2-7; no definite D call. The CDR3 sequence is 14 residues long. Trimming removed 0 bases at V and 0 bases at J, with 7 bases between. Looked up from germline, CDR1 is SGHRS and CDR2 is YFSETQ. CDR3 sequence reads: CASSLAWGSYEQYF. In DNA, the CDR3 is TGCGCCAGCAGCTTGGCTTGGGGCTCCTACGAGCAGTACTTC. Combining the CDR3 with reference TRBV5-1 and TRBJ2-7 gives the whole variable domain KAGVTQTPRYLIKTRGQQVTLSCSPISGHRSVSWYQQTPGQGLQFLFEYFSETQRNKGNFPGRFSGRQFSNSRSEMNVSTLELGDSALYLCASSLAWGSYEQYFGPGTRLTVT.

The genes are TRBV10-3 and TRBJ1-1, with D uncertain. V was pared by 9 bases and J by 0 bases, with 14 bases between. Germline CDR1 reads ENHRY; CDR2 reads SYGVKD. The CDR3 runs to 14 residues. The CDR3, as DNA: TGTGCCATTCCCACCCTGGGGATGAACACTGAAGCTTTCTTT. Its translation: CAIPTLGMNTEAFF.

The V call is TRBV28, the J call TRBJ1-2, with 8 positions matching TRBD1. V shed 6 bases and J 3 bases; nucleotides not matched to a gene: 6. The CDR3 totals 14 residues. CDR1 and CDR2 (germline): MDHEN, SYDVKM. The CDR3 here is CASSPRGHDYGYTF. The CDR3 DNA is TGTGCCAGCAGCCCCAGGGGGCACGACTATGGCTACACCTTC.